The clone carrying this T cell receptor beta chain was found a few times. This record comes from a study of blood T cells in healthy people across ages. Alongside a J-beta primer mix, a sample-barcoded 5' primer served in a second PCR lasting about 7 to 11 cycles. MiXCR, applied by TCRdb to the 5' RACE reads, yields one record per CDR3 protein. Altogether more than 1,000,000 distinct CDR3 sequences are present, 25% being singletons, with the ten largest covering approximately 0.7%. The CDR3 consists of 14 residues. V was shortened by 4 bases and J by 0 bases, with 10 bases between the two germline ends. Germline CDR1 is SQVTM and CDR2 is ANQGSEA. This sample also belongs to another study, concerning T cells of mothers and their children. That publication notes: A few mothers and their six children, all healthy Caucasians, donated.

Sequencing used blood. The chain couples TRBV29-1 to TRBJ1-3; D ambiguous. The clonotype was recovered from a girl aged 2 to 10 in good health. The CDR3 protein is CSVGSSRSGNTIYF. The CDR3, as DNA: TGCAGCGTTGGGAGCTCTCGCTCTGGAAACACCATATATTTT.